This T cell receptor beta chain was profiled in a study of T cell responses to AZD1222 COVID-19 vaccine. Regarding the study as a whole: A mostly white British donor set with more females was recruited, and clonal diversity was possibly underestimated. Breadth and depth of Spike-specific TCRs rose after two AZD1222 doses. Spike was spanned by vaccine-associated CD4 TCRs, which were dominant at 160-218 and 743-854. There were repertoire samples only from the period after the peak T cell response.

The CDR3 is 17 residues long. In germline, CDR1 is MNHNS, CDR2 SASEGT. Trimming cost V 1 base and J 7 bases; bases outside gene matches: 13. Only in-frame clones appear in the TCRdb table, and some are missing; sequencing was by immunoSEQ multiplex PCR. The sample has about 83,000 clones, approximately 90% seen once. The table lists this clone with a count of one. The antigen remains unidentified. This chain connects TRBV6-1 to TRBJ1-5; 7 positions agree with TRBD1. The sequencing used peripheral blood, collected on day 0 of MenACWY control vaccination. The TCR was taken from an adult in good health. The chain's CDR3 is CASSEDTGTVYFQPQHF. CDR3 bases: TGTGCCAGCAGTGAAGATACCGGGACAGTTTATTTCCAGCCCCAGCATTTT.